This paragraph covers one T cell receptor (beta chain) sequence. This CDR3 has 17 amino acids. The junction had 16 bases not matched to a gene; V was cut back by 11 bases and J by 0 bases. These data come from a study of blood T cell repertoires in COVID-19. Study at large: Samples representing acute and convalescent COVID-19 were sourced from the United States, Italy and Spain. Sample material is recorded as cDNA or gDNA derived from T cells, B-cell-depleted T cells, or PBMCs.

Produced via immunoSEQ multiplex PCR; TCRdb's table is partial and in-frame only. This table has about 45,000 clones, about 90% appearing once. J is TRBJ1-5 and V is TRBV6-7; 7 bases are a match to TRBD1. TRBV6-7 is labeled an ORF, and its function is uncertain. The sequencing input was peripheral blood. This TCR derives from a human donor in a cohort sampled during active COVID-19. CDR3 bases: TGTGCCGACTGTGGGGGTAGGAGGGGGCATAGCAATCAGCCCCAGCATTTT. This sequence encodes CADCGGRRGHSNQPQHF.